The T cell receptor (beta chain) described here comes from a study of beta chain features in type 1 diabetes. The CDR3 has 13 residues. Trimming stripped 2 bases from V and 9 bases from J, with 16 bases between. The germline gives CDR1 GTSNPN, CDR2 SVGIG (reference sequence). Findings of the study overall: The study notes PCR might favor shorter templates equally in patients and controls. No resolution was reached here on whether HLA type influences TCRB rearrangement. More deletions and fewer insertions at VDJ junctions were found in patients with type 1 diabetes.

Since all of the isolated RNA was reverse transcribed, expressed TCRB transcripts were what got sequenced. TCRdb keeps only in-frame clones here, not all; method: immunoSEQ multiplex PCR. This sample has 130,000 to 150,000 clones, with 6% to 7.5% found just once. Many counts were recorded for this clone. What it binds is not known. The sequence was obtained from a woman younger than 45 in good health. The sample consisted of central memory CD4+ T cells from blood. The chain has TRBV30 and TRBJ2-5; D might be TRBD2 (6 bases). The CDR3 region has the DNA TGTGCCTGGAGTCCGGGAGCCCCCCCGGCCCAGTACTTC. It translates to CAWSPGAPPAQYF.